This entry features one T cell receptor (beta chain) sequence. Method: immunoSEQ multiplex PCR; TCRdb's copy keeps in-frame clones and lacks some. The sample carries under 45,000 clones, roughly 90% recorded once. This sample is drawn from a study of T cell changes during pregnancy in multiple sclerosis. There are 16 residues in the CDR3. The V segment lost 7 bases and the J segment 1 base; nucleotides outside the gene matches: 7. Germline V CDR1 and CDR2: WNHNN, SYGVQD (reference sequence). This TCR was sampled from a female donor with multiple sclerosis, enrolled in a pregnancy study. The sequencing here drew on CD4+ T cells from peripheral blood mononuclear cells, taken in the first trimester of pregnancy. This chain links TRBV10-1 with TRBJ2-2, with 9 bases matching TRBD2. The CDR3: CASKSGLAENTGELFF. The CDR3 DNA reads as TGCGCCAGCAAATCGGGACTAGCAGAGAACACCGGGGAGCTGTTTTTT.